This TCR beta chain was identified in a study of Graves' ophthalmopathy and Graves' hyperthyroidism. Germline V gives CDR1 MNHNS, CDR2 SASEGT. The CDR3 runs to 16 residues. J gave up 7 bases and V 6 bases, and 10 bases lay outside the gene matches. For repertoire sequencing, the TCR beta CDR3 regions were amplified from RNA transcripts. First-round RT-PCR used HTBI primers; second-round multiplex PCR followed. Via MiXCR, TCRdb re-called the multiplex PCR reads, giving one row per CDR3 protein. The sample holds a few hundred thousand distinct CDR3 sequences, about a sixth seen once. Each diagnosis was determined on the basis of clinical symptoms, serum thyroxine, TRAb, thyroid ultrasound and orbital computed tomography.

This chain joins TRBV6-1 and TRBJ1-6; TRBD1 agrees at 9 bases. The TCR was taken from an adult woman with stable Graves' hyperthyroidism. The specimen sequenced was peripheral blood. CDR3 in amino acids: CASRGTGYLANSPLHF. CDR3 DNA sequence: TGTGCCAGCAGGGGGACAGGGTATCTAGCGAATTCACCCCTCCACTTT.